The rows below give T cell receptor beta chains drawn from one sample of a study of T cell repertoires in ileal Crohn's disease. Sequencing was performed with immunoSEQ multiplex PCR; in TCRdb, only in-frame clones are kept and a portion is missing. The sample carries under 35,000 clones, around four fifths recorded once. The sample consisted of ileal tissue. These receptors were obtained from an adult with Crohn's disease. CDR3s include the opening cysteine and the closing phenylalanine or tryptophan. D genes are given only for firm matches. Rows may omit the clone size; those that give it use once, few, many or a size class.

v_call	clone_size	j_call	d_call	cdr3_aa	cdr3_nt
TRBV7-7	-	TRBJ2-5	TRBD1	CASSRQGKETQYF	TGTGCCAGCAGCCGACAGGGCAAAGAGACCCAGTACTTC
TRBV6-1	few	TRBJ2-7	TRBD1	CASRGQGVSYEQYF	TGTGCCAGCAGGGGACAGGGGGTTTCCTACGAGCAGTACTTC
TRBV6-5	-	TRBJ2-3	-	CASSYPERDTDTQYF	TGTGCCAGCAGTTACCCGGAACGGGACACAGATACGCAGTATTTT
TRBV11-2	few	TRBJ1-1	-	CASSFIAEAFF	TGTGCCAGCAGCTTTATCGCTGAAGCTTTCTTT
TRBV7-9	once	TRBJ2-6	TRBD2	CASSFARGSGANVLTF	TGTGCCAGCAGCTTCGCGCGGGGGTCCGGGGCCAACGTCCTGACTTTC
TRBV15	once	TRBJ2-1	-	CATSRDPTTHNEQFF	TGTGCCACCAGCAGAGATCCGACTACTCACAATGAGCAGTTCTTC
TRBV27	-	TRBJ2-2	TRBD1	CASKGQRLTGELFF	TGTGCCAGCAAGGGACAGCGACTTACCGGGGAGCTGTTTTTT
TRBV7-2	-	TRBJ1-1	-	CASSSRAGSGGAFF	TGTGCCAGCAGCTCAAGGGCGGGATCCGGGGGAGCTTTCTTT
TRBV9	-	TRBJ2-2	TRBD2	CASSKGLAGLELFF	TGTGCCAGCAGCAAAGGACTAGCGGGCCTCGAGCTGTTTTTT
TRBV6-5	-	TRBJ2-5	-	CASSPGGTVQETQYF	TGTGCCAGCAGTCCCGGCGGGACGGTACAAGAGACCCAGTACTTC
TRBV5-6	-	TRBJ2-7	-	CASSRWDSSTYEQYF	TGTGCCAGCAGCCGATGGGACTCAAGTACCTACGAGCAGTACTTC
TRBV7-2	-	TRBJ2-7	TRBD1	CASSLAGTGGRGEQYF	TGTGCCAGCAGCTTAGCGGGGACAGGCGGCCGGGGGGAGCAGTACTTC
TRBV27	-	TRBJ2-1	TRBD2	CANPYTQTSDGNEQFF	TGTGCCAACCCCTATACCCAGACTAGCGATGGGAATGAGCAGTTCTTC
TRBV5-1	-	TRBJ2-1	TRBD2	CASSLAPGSGGASEQFF	TGCGCCAGCAGCTTGGCCCCGGGAAGCGGGGGGGCCAGTGAGCAGTTCTTC
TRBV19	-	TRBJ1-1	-	CASSIAPGRTEAFF	TGTGCCAGTAGTATAGCGCCAGGGCGGACTGAAGCTTTCTTT
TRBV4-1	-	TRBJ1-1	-	CASSRRGGTEAFF	TGCGCCAGCAGCCGTAGGGGGGGCACTGAAGCTTTCTTT
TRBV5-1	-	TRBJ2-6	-	CASSPGTGGANVLTF	TGCGCCAGCAGCCCCGGTACAGGGGGGGCCAACGTCCTGACTTTC
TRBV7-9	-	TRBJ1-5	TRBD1	CASSYDSGGQPQHF	TGTGCCAGCAGCTATGACTCAGGGGGTCAGCCCCAGCATTTT
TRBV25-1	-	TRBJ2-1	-	CASSVTPKGDEQFF	TGTGCCAGCAGTGTAACACCTAAAGGGGATGAGCAGTTCTTC
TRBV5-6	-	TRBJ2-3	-	CASSFMGATDTQYF	TGTGCCAGCAGCTTTATGGGGGCCACAGATACGCAGTATTTT
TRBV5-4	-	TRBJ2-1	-	CASSLGSRGPNEQFF	TGTGCCAGCAGCTTGGGCTCTCGAGGGCCCAATGAGCAGTTCTTC
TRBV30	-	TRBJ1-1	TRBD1	CAWAKYRGNTEAFF	TGTGCCTGGGCTAAGTACAGGGGGAACACTGAAGCTTTCTTT
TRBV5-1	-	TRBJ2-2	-	CASSLLASTGELFF	TGCGCCAGCAGCCTTCTAGCCAGCACCGGGGAGCTGTTTTTT
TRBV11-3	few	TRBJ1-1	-	CASSLVRGAEAFF	TGTGCCAGCAGCTTAGTCCGGGGAGCTGAAGCTTTCTTT
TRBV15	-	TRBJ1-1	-	CATSSVNTGLGTEAFF	TGTGCCACCAGCAGTGTCAATACAGGGCTCGGGACTGAAGCTTTCTTT
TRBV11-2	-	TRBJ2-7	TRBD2	CATTSGRYEQYF	TGTGCCACGACTAGCGGGAGATACGAGCAGTACTTC
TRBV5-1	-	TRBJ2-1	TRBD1	CASKEGGTGYNEQFF	TGCGCCAGTAAGGAGGGCGGGACAGGATACAATGAGCAGTTCTTC
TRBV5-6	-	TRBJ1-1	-	CASSFVGVNTEAFF	TGTGCCAGCAGCTTCGTAGGAGTTAACACTGAAGCTTTCTTT
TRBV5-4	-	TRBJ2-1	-	CASSSGGPSYNEQFF	TGTGCCAGCAGCTCCGGGGGACCCTCCTACAATGAGCAGTTCTTC
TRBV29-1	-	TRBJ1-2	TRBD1	CSAHRGPLYGYTF	TGCAGCGCTCACAGGGGGCCCCTCTATGGCTACACCTTC
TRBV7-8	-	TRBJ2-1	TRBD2	CASSLLPGGDEQFF	TGTGCCAGCAGCTTACTGCCCGGGGGGGATGAGCAGTTCTTC
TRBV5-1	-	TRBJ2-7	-	CASSLEQLRGEQYF	TGCGCCAGCAGCTTGGAACAGTTAAGGGGCGAGCAGTACTTC
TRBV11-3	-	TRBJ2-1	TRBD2	CASSRTSGTIEQFF	TGTGCCAGCAGTCGGACTAGCGGGACTATTGAGCAGTTCTTC
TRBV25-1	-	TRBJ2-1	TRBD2	CATTGTSGSDEQFF	TGTGCTACCACCGGGACTAGCGGGTCGGATGAGCAGTTCTTC
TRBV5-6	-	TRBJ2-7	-	CASRIWRTYEQYF	TGTGCCAGCCGAATCTGGAGGACCTACGAGCAGTACTTC
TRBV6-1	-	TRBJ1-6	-	CASELASLNSPLHF	TGTGCCAGTGAATTAGCTTCCCTTAATTCACCCCTCCACTTT
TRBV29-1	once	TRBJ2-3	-	CSVEGGSGDTQYF	TGCAGCGTTGAAGGGGGGAGCGGGGATACGCAGTATTTT
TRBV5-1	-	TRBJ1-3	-	CASSLGEDSGNTIYF	TGCGCCAGCAGCTTGGGCGAAGACTCTGGAAACACCATATATTTT
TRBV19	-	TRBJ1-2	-	CASSIQDYGYTF	TGTGCCAGTAGTATACAGGACTATGGCTACACCTTC
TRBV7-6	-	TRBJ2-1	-	CASSRDMGANEQFF	TGTGCCAGCAGCCGGGACATGGGGGCCAATGAGCAGTTCTTC
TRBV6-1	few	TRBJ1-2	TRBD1	CASSRTGDYGYTF	TGTGCCAGCAGTCGGACAGGGGACTATGGCTACACCTTC
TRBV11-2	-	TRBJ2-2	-	CASSRWSFANTGELFF	TGTGCCAGCAGCCGGTGGTCGTTTGCGAACACCGGGGAGCTGTTTTTT
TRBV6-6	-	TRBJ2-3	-	CASSPGSDTQYF	TGTGCCAGCAGCCCCGGGTCAGATACGCAGTATTTT
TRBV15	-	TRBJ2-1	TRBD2	CATSRGTSGVYNEQFF	TGTGCCACCAGCAGGGGCACTAGCGGCGTTTACAATGAGCAGTTCTTC
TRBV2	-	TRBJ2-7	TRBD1	CASKMTGSAYEQYF	TGTGCCAGTAAAATGACAGGGTCGGCCTACGAGCAGTACTTC
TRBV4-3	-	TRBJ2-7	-	CASSQESEGTPSYEQCF	TGCGCCAGCAGCCAAGAATCGGAAGGGACACCCTCCTACGAGCAGTGCTTC
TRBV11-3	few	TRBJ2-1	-	CASSLGLAYNEQFF	TGTGCCAGCAGCTTAGGTCTAGCCTACAATGAGCAGTTCTTC
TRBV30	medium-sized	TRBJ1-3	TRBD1	CAWRSDRRDTIYF	TGTGCCTGGAGATCGGACAGGAGGGACACCATATATTTT